These 24 T cell receptor beta chains were sequenced from one sample in a study of cytomegalovirus exposure and HLA in healthy donors (dated by TCRdb to between 2016 and 2019). The method was the immunoSEQ multiplex PCR assay. The multiplex PCR relied on a mix of 60 forward primers for TCR Vbeta segments and 13 reverse primers for TCR Jbeta segments. TCRdb mirrors the immuneACCESS table, restricted to in-frame sequences. Some clones are absent from its copies; in checked studies, under half trace to an unresolved V gene, and the reason for the others is unknown. Across this sample there are 130,000 or so clones, with about 70% seen only once. The ten largest account for 2% to 2.5% of the sample. Sequenced: PBMCs. The source of these receptors is a woman aged 40 to 55 in good health and CMV-seropositive.

This clone has only a few counts. The V gene is TRBV11-3, the J gene TRBJ2-6; 7 bases are shared with TRBD1. The CDR3 has 19 residues. J was trimmed by 1 base and V by 6 bases; bases with no gene match: 15. In germline, CDR1 is SGHNT, CDR2 YENEEA. The CDR3 DNA sequence: TGTGCCAGCAGGCCCACCGCCGGGACAGCCTTTTCTGGGGCCAACGTCCTGACTTTC. This gives the protein CASRPTAGTAFSGANVLTF.

This clone was counted once. The V call is TRBV9, the J call TRBJ1-2; no clear D. CDR1 and CDR2 (germline): SGDLS, YYNGEE. V lost 4 bases, J lost 1 base, and 14 bases lay in between. This CDR3 is 15 amino acids long. CDR3 sequence reads: CASSPGPGSNYGYTF. The CDR3 nucleotides are TGTGCCAGCAGCCCCGGGCCGGGGAGTAACTATGGCTACACCTTC. The variable domain in full, completed from reference TRBV9 and TRBJ1-2, reads DSGVTQTPKHLITATGQRVTLRCSPRSGDLSVYWYQQSLDQGLQFLIQYYNGEERAKGNILERFSAQQFPDLHSELNLSSLELGDSALYFCASSPGPGSNYGYTFGSGTRLTVV.

V and J are TRBV5-1 and TRBJ2-2; D gene unclear. Germline lookup yields CDR1 SGHRS and CDR2 YFSETQ. V lost 0 bases, J lost 3 bases, and 9 bases lay in between. This CDR3 comprises 15 residues. The CDR3 DNA is TGCGCCAGCAGCTTGGACAGTGTTCACACCGGGGAGCTGTTTTTT. Translation: CASSLDSVHTGELFF.

In its sample, this clone was seen a few times. The CDR3 DNA reads TGTGCCAGCAGCTCAGGGACAGGGGGCTTCTCCTACGAGCAGTACTTC. This gives the protein CASSSGTGGFSYEQYF. The rearrangement links TRBV5-6 to TRBJ2-7; 12 positions agree with TRBD1. The J segment lost 0 bases and the V segment lost 3 bases, leaving 4 bases of the junction unmatched. The CDR3 sequence is 16 residues long. The germline V gene has CDR1 SGHDT and CDR2 YYEEEE.

V gene TRBV19 combines with J gene TRBJ1-5, with 9 bases lining up with TRBD1. The CDR3 has 18 amino acids. V trimming: 10 bases; J trimming: 0 bases; junction bases outside the gene matches: 16. The germline gives CDR1 LNHDA, CDR2 SQIVND (reference sequence). The CDR3 is CATRDKGTGTISNQPQHF. As DNA, the CDR3 is TGTGCCACCCGAGATAAGGGGACAGGGACCATTAGCAATCAGCCCCAGCATTTT.

In this sample, this clone turned up a few times. The chain combines TRBV2 with TRBJ2-7; D possibly corresponds to TRBD2 (7 bases). Germline V gene sequence: CDR1 SNHLY, CDR2 FYNNEI. V lost 8 bases to trimming and J lost 0 bases, with 17 bases between them. The CDR3 loop spans 15 amino acids. The CDR3 is CASQRGGGISYEQYF. The CDR3 DNA is TGTGCCAGCCAGCGAGGGGGGGGGATCTCCTACGAGCAGTACTTC.

This chain connects TRBV5-6 to TRBJ1-1; no clear D gene. This CDR3 has 15 residues. V was trimmed by 1 base and J by 4 bases, leaving 14 bases between them. Germline-derived CDR1 and CDR2 are SGHDT and YYEEEE. CDR3 nucleotide sequence: TGTGCCAGCAGCTTGAACGGCGGAATTGGCACTGAAGCTTTCTTT. This codes for CASSLNGGIGTEAFF.

The CDR3 DNA reads as TGTGCCAGCAGGGATCAGGGGTCCTTAACGCCCCAGCATTTT. Translation: CASRDQGSLTPQHF. The chain employs TRBV28 and TRBJ1-5, with D possibly being TRBD1 (6 bases). From germline, CDR1 is MDHEN and CDR2 SYDVKM. This CDR3 is 14 amino acids long. The V and J ends lost 6 bases and 9 bases respectively, with 18 bases between them.

This sequence joins TRBV5-1 and TRBJ2-5; 9 bases line up with TRBD1. Unmatched junction bases numbered 6, after V lost 2 bases and J lost 4 bases. The CDR3 contains 15 residues. Germline V gives CDR1 SGHRS, CDR2 YFSETQ. The CDR3 region has the DNA TGCGCCAGCAGCTTCGGACAGGGGTTTACAGAGACCCAGTACTTC. It codes for CASSFGQGFTETQYF. The full variable domain, completed using reference TRBV5-1 and TRBJ2-5, is KAGVTQTPRYLIKTRGQQVTLSCSPISGHRSVSWYQQTPGQGLQFLFEYFSETQRNKGNFPGRFSGRQFSNSRSEMNVSTLELGDSALYLCASSFGQGFTETQYFGPGTRLLVL.

V and J are TRBV18 and TRBJ1-5, with 7 bases lining up with TRBD1. Germline CDR1 is KGHSH and CDR2 is LQKENI. The length of the CDR3 is 13 residues. V was pared by 8 bases and J by 6 bases, with 7 bases of the junction left unmatched. The CDR3 loop is CASADRVRQPQHF. The CDR3, as DNA: TGTGCCAGCGCTGACAGGGTGCGTCAGCCCCAGCATTTT.

This chain connects TRBV28 to TRBJ1-4; 8 bases are shared with TRBD1. V lost 7 bases to trimming and J lost 7 bases; unmatched junction nucleotides: 23. The CDR3 is made up of 19 amino acids. Per the germline V gene, CDR1 is MDHEN and CDR2 is SYDVKM. Here the CDR3 DNA reads TGTGCCAGCACTCCCCCTATCGGACAGGGCCTGGGGAATGCTGAAAAACTGTTTTTT. Translation gives CASTPPIGQGLGNAEKLFF.

The count of this clone is one. This sample includes further DNA sequences coding for the same CDR3. The chain uses TRBV7-2 and TRBJ1-1; no clear D gene. The length of the CDR3 is 14 residues. Trimming took off 1 base at V and 1 base at J, with 7 bases between the two ends. CDR1 and CDR2 from the germline V gene are SGHTA and FQGNSA. The CDR3 region is CASSLGAWNTEAFF. CDR3 DNA sequence: TGTGCCAGCAGCTTAGGGGCATGGAACACTGAAGCTTTCTTT.

The CDR3 DNA reads as TGTGCCAGCAGTAGTTCGGGGGTGAACTATGGCTACACCTTC. Translated: CASSSSGVNYGYTF. The rearrangement joins TRBV6-5 to TRBJ1-2; D is perhaps TRBD1 (5 bases). Trimming stripped 5 bases from V and 2 bases from J, with 12 bases between. CDR1 is MNHEY and CDR2 is SVGAGI in the germline V gene. The CDR3 is 14 residues long.

V usage is TRBV19 and J usage is TRBJ1-6; a weak D match, TRBD1 (6 bases). This CDR3 region has 16 residues. The ends were cut back, 10 bases at V and 3 bases at J, with 19 bases in the middle. CDR1 is LNHDA and CDR2 is SQIVND in the germline V gene (reference sequence). In nucleotides, the CDR3 is TGTGCCACCACGACCTCCGGGACACTCTATAATTCACCCCTCCACTTT. Protein sequence: CATTTSGTLYNSPLHF.

The J gene is TRBJ1-1, the V gene TRBV5-6; D gene uncertain. CDR1 and CDR2 (germline): SGHDT, YYEEEE. The CDR3 totals 13 residues. Trimming removed 1 base at V and 5 bases at J, with 9 bases between. CDR3 DNA: TGTGCCAGCAGCTTGCGGGATGGAACTGAAGCTTTCTTT. The encoded protein is CASSLRDGTEAFF.

This clone has just a few counts. The V call is TRBV28, the J call TRBJ2-2; D is undetermined. This CDR3 is 12 amino acids long. The germline V gene has CDR1 MDHEN and CDR2 SYDVKM. V shed 6 bases and J shed 5 bases, with 7 bases lying between them. The CDR3 loop is CASSPTTGELFF. The CDR3 DNA reads TGTGCCAGCAGCCCTACTACCGGGGAGCTGTTTTTT.

This clone was counted a few times. The rearrangement links TRBV4-1 to TRBJ1-1; 8 bases line up with TRBD1. The CDR3 length is 15 residues. J lost 2 bases, V lost 1 base, and 3 bases had no gene match. In germline, CDR1 is MGHRA, CDR2 YSYEKL. CDR3 nucleotide sequence: TGCGCCAGCAGCCAAGGCGACAGGGGTAACACTGAAGCTTTCTTT. It specifies CASSQGDRGNTEAFF.

The chain recombines TRBV7-2 with TRBJ1-2; TRBD1 is a possible D gene (5 bases). Trimming stripped 7 bases from V and 4 bases from J, with 13 bases between. The length of the CDR3 is 13 residues. The germline V gene has CDR1 SGHTA and CDR2 FQGNSA. Here the CDR3 reads CASTSDRIYGYTF. The CDR3 nucleotides read TGTGCCAGCACCTCAGACAGAATCTATGGCTACACCTTC.

This clone has only a few counts. The chain is built from TRBV6-5 and TRBJ1-4; tentative D call: TRBD1 (5 bases). Germline assignment: CDR1 MNHEY and CDR2 SVGAGI. The CDR3 is made up of 15 amino acids. V was shortened by 2 bases and J by 5 bases, with 12 bases between the two germline ends. The CDR3 DNA is TGTGCCAGCAGTTACGGTTCAGGGTGGAATGAAAAACTGTTTTTT. As protein: CASSYGSGWNEKLFF.

This chain uses TRBV2 with TRBJ1-5; D is possibly TRBD1 (6 bases). V lost 8 bases to trimming and J lost 2 bases, with 13 bases between them. The CDR3 totals 14 residues. Per germline, CDR1 SNHLY and CDR2 FYNNEI. CDR3 nucleotide sequence: TGTGCCAGCGGACAGCCTGGTGGCAATCAGCCCCAGCATTTT. Encoded protein: CASGQPGGNQPQHF.

This clone was seen only once. This chain's CDR3 is CASSQDLESRTDTQYF. Here the CDR3 DNA reads TGCGCCAGCAGCCAAGATCTGGAGAGTAGGACAGATACGCAGTATTTT. The J gene is TRBJ2-3, the V gene TRBV4-3; D is undetermined. This CDR3 region has 16 residues. Deletions cut 0 bases from V and 3 bases from J, with 13 bases between. Germline V CDR1 and CDR2: LGHNA, YSLEER.

The chain joins TRBV30 to TRBJ1-1, with TRBD1 matching over 7 bases. V lost 3 bases to trimming and J lost 8 bases; unmatched junction nucleotides: 12. Germline CDR1 reads GTSNPN; CDR2 reads SVGIG (reference sequence). The CDR3 has 14 amino acids. The CDR3 DNA sequence: TGTGCCTGGAGATACAGGTCGGGACAGCCGGAAGCTTTCTTT. Encoded protein: CAWRYRSGQPEAFF. The entire variable domain, with the rest obtained from reference TRBV30 and TRBJ1-1, is as follows: SQTIHQWPATLVQPVGSPLSLECTVEGTSNPNLYWYRQAAGRGLQLLFYSVGIGQISSEVPQNLSASRPQDRQFILSSKKLLLSDSGFYLCAWRYRSGQPEAFFGQGTRLTVV.

The rearrangement joins TRBV18 to TRBJ1-2, with 9 bases aligning to TRBD1. Trimming at V came to 6 bases and at J to 6 bases, leaving 8 bases not matched to a gene. Germline CDR1 reads KGHSH; CDR2 reads LQKENI. The CDR3 sequence is 14 residues long. CDR3 in DNA: TGTGCCAGCTCGTACGGGACAGGGAGCCATGGCTACACCTTC. This gives the protein CASSYGTGSHGYTF.

The V call is TRBV11-2, the J call TRBJ2-7; 8 nucleotides align to TRBD1. The CDR3 extends over 16 amino acids. With V trimmed by 4 bases and J by 4 bases, 12 bases remained unmatched. Germline-derived CDR1 and CDR2 are SGHAT and FQNNGV. The CDR3 sequence is CASSSWAGTGEYEQYF. CDR3 coding DNA: TGTGCCAGCAGCTCGTGGGCCGGGACAGGCGAGTACGAGCAGTACTTC.